This T cell receptor beta chain derives from a study of regulatory and conventional T cells in RAG deficiency. Whole-study findings and limits: Shannon entropy fell and Simpson indices rose in RAG-deficient patients. Sorted Omenn CD25-high CD127-low cells may not be bona fide Tregs. Patient subsets had shorter CDR3s; Omenn Treg-Tconv overlap exceeded 80%.

From germline, CDR1 is SGHRS and CDR2 YFSETQ. This CDR3 has 15 amino acids. The germline V and J ends were trimmed by 0 bases and 4 bases, with 14 bases remaining between them. Genomic DNA came from blood conventional CD4+ T cells gated CD25-low CD127-high. This clone is a singleton in its sample. What it binds is unknown. The protocol was immunoSEQ multiplex PCR, while the TCRdb copy is restricted to in-frame clones and leaves out a portion. The table lists roughly 28,000 clones, nearly 95% of them singletons. The data also belong to a second study, concerning regulatory T cells. As that study records: Primers: 52 TRBV forward and 13 TRBJ reverse. In patients, unique TRB V-J pairs were restricted and V/J usage skewed, especially in Tregs.

The TCR comes from a human donor in good health. Sequencing was carried out using CD25- CD4+ T cells sorted from blood. This chain uses TRBV5-1 with TRBJ2-7; maybe TRBD1 (5 bases). Here the CDR3 DNA reads TGCGCCAGCAGCTTGGAGGCAGGGTGGAGATACGAGCAGTACTTC. Its translation is CASSLEAGWRYEQYF.